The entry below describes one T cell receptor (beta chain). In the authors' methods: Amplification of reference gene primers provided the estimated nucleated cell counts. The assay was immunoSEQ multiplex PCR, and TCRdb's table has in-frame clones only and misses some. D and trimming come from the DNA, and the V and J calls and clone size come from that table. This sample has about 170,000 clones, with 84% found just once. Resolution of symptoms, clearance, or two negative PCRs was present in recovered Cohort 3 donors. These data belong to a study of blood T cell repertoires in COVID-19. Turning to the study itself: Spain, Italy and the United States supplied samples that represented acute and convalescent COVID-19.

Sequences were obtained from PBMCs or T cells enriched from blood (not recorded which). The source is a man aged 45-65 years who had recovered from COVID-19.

CDR3 loop: CASSLTSGGAETQYF. As DNA, the CDR3 is TGTGCCAGCAGCTTGACTAGCGGGGGAGCAGAGACCCAGTACTTC. The rearrangement uses TRBV7-2 and TRBJ2-5, with 12 bases identical to TRBD2. CDR1 is SGHTA, CDR2 FQGNSA, per germline. Trimming at V came to 3 bases and at J to 4 bases, leaving 3 bases not matched to a gene. CDR3 size: 15 residues.